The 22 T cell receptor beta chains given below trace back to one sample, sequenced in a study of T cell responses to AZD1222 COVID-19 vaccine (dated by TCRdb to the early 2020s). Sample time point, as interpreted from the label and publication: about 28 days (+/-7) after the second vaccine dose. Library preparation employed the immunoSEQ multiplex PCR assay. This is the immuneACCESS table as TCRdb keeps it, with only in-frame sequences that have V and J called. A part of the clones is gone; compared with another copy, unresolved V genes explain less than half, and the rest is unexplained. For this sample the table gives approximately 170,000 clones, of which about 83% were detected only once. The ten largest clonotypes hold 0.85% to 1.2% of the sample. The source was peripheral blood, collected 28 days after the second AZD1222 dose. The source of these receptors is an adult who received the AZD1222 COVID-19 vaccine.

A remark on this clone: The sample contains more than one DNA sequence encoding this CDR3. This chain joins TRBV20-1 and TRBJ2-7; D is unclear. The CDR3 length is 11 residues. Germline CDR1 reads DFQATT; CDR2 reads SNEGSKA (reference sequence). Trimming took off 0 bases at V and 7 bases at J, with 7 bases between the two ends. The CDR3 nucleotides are TGCAGTGCTAGAGACGGCAGTGAGCAGTACTTC. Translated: CSARDGSEQYF.

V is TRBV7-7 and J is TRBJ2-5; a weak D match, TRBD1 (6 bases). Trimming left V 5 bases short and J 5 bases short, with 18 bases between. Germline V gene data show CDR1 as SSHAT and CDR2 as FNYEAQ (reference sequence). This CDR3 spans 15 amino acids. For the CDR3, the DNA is TGTGCCAGCAGCCGAACCGGGACAAGCGGCGAGACCCAGTACTTC. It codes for CASSRTGTSGETQYF.

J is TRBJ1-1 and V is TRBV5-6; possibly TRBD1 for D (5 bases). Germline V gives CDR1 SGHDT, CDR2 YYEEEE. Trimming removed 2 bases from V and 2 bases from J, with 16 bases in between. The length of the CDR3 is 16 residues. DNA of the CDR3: TGTGCCAGCAGCTTCCATAAGACAGACTATAACACTGAAGCTTTCTTT. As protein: CASSFHKTDYNTEAFF. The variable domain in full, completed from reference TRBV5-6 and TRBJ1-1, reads DAGVTQSPTHLIKTRGQQVTLRCSPKSGHDTVSWYQQALGQGPQFIFQYYEEEERQRGNFPDRFSGHQFPNYSSELNVNALLLGDSALYLCASSFHKTDYNTEAFFGQGTRLTVV.

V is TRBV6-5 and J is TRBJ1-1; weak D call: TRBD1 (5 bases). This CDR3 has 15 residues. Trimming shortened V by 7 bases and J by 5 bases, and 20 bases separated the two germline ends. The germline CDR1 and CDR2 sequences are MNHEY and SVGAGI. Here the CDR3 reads CASTSAGRVTTEAFF. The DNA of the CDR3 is TGTGCCAGCACGTCGGCAGGGAGGGTAACAACTGAAGCTTTCTTT.

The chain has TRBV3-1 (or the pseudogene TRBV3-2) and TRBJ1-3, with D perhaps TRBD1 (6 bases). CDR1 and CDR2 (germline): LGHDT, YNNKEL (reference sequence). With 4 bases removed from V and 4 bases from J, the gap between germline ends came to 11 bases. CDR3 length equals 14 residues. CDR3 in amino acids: CASSPSGGGNTIYF. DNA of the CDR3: TGTGCCAGCAGCCCTAGTGGGGGCGGAAACACCATATATTTT.

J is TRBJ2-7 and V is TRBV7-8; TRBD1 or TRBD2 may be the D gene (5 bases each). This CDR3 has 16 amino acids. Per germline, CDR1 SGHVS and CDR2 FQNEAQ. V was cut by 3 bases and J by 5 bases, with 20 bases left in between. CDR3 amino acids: CASSFAETAVGDEQYF. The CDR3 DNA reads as TGTGCCAGCAGCTTCGCCGAGACAGCGGTAGGCGACGAGCAGTACTTC.

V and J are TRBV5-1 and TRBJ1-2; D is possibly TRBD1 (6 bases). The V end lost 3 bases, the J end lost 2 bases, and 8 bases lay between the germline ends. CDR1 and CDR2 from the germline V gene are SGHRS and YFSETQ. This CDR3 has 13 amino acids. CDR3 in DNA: TGCGCCAGCAGCTCCGGACAGAACTATGGCTACACCTTC. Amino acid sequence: CASSSGQNYGYTF.

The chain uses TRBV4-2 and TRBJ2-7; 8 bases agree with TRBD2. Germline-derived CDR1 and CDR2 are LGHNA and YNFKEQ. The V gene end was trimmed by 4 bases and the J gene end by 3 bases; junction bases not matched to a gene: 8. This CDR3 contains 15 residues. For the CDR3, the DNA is TGTGCCAGCAGCCCCCAATCTAGCGGGTACTACGAGCAGTACTTC. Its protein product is CASSPQSSGYYEQYF.

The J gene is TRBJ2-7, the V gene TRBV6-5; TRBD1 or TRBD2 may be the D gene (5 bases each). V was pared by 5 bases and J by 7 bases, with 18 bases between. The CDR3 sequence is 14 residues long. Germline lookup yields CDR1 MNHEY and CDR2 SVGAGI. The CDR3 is CASSPPGTAREQYF. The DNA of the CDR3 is TGTGCCAGCAGTCCCCCTGGGACGGCGCGGGAGCAGTACTTC.

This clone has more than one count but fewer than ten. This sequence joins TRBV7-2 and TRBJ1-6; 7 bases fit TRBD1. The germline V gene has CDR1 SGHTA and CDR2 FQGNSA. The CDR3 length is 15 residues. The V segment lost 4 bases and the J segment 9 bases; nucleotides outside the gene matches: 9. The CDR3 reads CASSSVRGGSSPLHF. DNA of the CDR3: TGTGCCAGCAGCTCAGTCAGGGGGGGGAGTTCACCCCTCCACTTT.

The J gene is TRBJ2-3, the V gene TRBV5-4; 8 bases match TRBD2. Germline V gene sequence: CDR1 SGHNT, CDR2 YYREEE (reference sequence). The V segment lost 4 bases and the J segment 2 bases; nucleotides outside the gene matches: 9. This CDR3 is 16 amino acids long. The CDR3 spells CASSARSGGNTDTQYF. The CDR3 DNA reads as TGTGCCAGCAGCGCCCGGAGCGGGGGAAACACAGATACGCAGTATTTT. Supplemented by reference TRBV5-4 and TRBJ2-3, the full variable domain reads ETGVTQSPTHLIKTRGQQVTLRCSSQSGHNTVSWYQQALGQGPQFIFQYYREEENGRGNFPPRFSGLQFPNYSSELNVNALELDDSALYLCASSARSGGNTDTQYFGPGTRLTVL.

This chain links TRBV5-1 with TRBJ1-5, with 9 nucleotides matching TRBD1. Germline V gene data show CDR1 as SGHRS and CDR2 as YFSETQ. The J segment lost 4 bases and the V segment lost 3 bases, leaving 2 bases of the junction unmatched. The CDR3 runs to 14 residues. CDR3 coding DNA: TGCGCCAGCAGCTCCGGGACAGGGAATCAGCCCCAGCATTTT. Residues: CASSSGTGNQPQHF.

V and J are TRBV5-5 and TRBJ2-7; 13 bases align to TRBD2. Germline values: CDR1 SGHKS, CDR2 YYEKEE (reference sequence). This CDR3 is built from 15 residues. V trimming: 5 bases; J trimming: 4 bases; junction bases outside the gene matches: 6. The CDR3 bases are TGTGCCAGCAGGTGGGGACTAGCGGGAAGTTACGAGCAGTACTTC. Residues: CASRWGLAGSYEQYF.

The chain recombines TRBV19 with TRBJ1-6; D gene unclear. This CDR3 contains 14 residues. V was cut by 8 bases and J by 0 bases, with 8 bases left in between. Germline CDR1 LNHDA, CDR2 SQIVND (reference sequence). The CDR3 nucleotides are TGTGCCAGTCTCGATAGCTCCTATAATTCACCCCTCCACTTT. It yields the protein CASLDSSYNSPLHF.

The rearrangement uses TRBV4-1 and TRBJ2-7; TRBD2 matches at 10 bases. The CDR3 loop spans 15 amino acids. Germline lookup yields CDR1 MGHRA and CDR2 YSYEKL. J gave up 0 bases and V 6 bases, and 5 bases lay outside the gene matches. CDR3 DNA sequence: TGCGCCAGCAGGCAACTAGCGGGGAGCTCCTACGAGCAGTACTTC. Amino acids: CASRQLAGSSYEQYF.

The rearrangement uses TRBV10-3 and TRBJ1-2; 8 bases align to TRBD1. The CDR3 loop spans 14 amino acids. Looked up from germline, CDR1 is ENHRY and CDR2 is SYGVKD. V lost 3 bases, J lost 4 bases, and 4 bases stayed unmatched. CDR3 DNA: TGTGCCATCAGTGACAGGGGGCCCGGCTATGGCTACACCTTC. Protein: CAISDRGPGYGYTF.

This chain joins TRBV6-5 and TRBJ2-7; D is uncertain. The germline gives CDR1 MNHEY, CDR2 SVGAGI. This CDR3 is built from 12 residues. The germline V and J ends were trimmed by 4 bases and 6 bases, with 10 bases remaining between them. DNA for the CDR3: TGTGCCAGCAGTTCCGCCCTGGGCGAGCAGTACTTC. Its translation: CASSSALGEQYF.

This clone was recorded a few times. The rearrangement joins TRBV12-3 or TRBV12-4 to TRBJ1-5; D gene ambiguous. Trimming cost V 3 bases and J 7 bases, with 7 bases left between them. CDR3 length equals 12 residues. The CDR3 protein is CASSFYFQPQHF. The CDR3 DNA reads TGTGCCAGCAGTTTTTATTTCCAGCCCCAGCATTTT.

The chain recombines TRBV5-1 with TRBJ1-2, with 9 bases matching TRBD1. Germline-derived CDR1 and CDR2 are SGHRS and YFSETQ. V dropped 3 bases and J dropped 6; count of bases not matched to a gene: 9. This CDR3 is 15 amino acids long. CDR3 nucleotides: TGCGCCAGCAGCTCCTATGGACAGGGGAACGATGGCTACACCTTC. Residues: CASSSYGQGNDGYTF.

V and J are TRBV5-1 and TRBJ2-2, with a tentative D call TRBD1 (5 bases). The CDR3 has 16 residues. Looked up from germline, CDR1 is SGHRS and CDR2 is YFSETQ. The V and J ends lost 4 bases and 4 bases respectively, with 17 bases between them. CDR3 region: CASSREFTGTTGELFF. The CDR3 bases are TGCGCCAGCAGCCGTGAATTTACAGGAACCACCGGGGAGCTGTTTTTT.

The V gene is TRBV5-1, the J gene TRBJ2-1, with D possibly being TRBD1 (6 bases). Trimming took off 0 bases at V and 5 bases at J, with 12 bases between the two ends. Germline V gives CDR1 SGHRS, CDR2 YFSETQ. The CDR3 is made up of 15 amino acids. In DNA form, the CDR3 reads TGCGCCAGCAGCTTGGCAACAGGGTCCCACAATGAGCAGTTCTTC. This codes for CASSLATGSHNEQFF.

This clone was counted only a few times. The CDR3 reads CSIFGTEAFF. CDR3 bases: TGCAGTATCTTCGGTACTGAAGCTTTCTTT. This sequence joins TRBV20-1 and TRBJ1-1; D remains unclear. The CDR3 is 10 residues long. The ends were cut back, 8 bases at V and 5 bases at J, with 9 bases in the middle. Germline lookup yields CDR1 DFQATT and CDR2 SNEGSKA (reference sequence).